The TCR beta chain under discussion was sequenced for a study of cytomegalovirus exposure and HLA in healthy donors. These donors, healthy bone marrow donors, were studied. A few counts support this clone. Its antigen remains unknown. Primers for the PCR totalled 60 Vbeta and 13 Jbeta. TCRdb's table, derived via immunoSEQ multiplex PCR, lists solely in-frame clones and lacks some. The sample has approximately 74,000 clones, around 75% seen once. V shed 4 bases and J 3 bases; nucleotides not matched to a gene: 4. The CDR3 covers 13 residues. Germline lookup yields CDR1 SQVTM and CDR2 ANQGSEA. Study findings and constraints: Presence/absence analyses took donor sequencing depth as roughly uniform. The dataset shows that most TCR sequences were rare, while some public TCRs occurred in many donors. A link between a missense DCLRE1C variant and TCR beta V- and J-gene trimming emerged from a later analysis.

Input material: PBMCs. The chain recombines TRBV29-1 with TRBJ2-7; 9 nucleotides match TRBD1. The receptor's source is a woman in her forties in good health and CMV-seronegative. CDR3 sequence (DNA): TGCAGCGTTGGGACAGGGGTCCTCTACGAGCAGTACTTC. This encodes CSVGTGVLYEQYF.